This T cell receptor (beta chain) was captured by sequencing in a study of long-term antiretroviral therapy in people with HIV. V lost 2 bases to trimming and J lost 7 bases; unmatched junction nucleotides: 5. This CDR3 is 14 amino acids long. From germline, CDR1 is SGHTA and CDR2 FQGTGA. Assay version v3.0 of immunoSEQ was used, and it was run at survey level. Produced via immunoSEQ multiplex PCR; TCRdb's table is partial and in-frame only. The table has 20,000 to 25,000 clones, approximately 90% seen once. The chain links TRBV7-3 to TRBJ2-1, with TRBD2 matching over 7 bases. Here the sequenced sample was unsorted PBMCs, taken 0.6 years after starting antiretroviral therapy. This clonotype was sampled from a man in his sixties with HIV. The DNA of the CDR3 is TGTGCCAGCAGCTTAGGGCTACTAGCGAATGAGCAGTTCTTC. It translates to CASSLGLLANEQFF.